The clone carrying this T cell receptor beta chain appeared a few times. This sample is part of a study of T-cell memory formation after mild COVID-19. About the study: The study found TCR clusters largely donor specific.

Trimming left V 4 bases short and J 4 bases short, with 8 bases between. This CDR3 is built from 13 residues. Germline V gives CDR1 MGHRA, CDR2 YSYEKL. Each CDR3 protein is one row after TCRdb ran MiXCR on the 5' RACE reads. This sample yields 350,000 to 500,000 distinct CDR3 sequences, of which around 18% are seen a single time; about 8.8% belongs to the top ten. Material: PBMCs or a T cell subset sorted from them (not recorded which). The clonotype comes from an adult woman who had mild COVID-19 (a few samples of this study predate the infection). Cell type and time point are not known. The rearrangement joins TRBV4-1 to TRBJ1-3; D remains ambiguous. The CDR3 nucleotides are TGCGCCAGCAGCCCCCTCGTCGGAAACACCATATATTTT. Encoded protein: CASSPLVGNTIYF.